Listed below are T cell receptor beta chains from one sample, sequenced in a study of CD8+ T cells in alopecia areata. Repertoires were generated with immunoSEQ multiplex PCR, while TCRdb's copy carries only in-frame clones and drops some. The table has about 190,000 clones, 58% seen once. The material sequenced was CD8+ T cells sorted from blood, taken at week 24, from a patient treated with tofacitinib. These receptors were collected from a human donor with alopecia areata. The CDR3 runs from the conserved cysteine through the conserved F or W. Each record gives: V gene, J gene, D gene, clone size, CDR3 protein, CDR3 DNA. The D gene is left open where the match is weak. Clone size appears in some rows only: once, few, many, or a class for an expanded clone.

TRBV7-9	TRBJ2-7	.	.	CASSSFVYEQYF	TGTGCCAGCAGCTCCTTCGTTTACGAGCAGTACTTC
TRBV11-2	TRBJ2-3	.	.	CASSLDPTDTQYF	TGTGCCAGCAGCTTAGATCCCACAGATACGCAGTATTTT
TRBV4-1	TRBJ2-2	.	.	CASSQDGGLGTGELFF	TGCGCCAGCAGCCAAGATGGAGGGTTAGGCACCGGGGAGCTGTTTTTT
TRBV4-2	TRBJ2-7	.	few	CASSPSDSRGGNEQYF	TGTGCCAGCAGCCCCTCAGACTCGCGTGGAGGGAACGAGCAGTACTTC
TRBV5-6	TRBJ1-5	.	.	CASSWYNQPQHF	TGTGCCAGCAGCTGGTATAATCAGCCCCAGCATTTT
TRBV7-2	TRBJ2-7	.	.	CASSLVVSFGEQYF	TGTGCCAGCAGCTTAGTGGTTAGCTTCGGCGAGCAGTACTTC
TRBV5-6	TRBJ1-2	.	.	CASSPGGRDGYTF	TGTGCCAGCAGCCCCGGGGGGCGTGATGGCTACACCTTC
TRBV7-9	TRBJ2-7	.	.	CASSLSAGGYEQYF	TGTGCCAGCAGCTTATCCGCAGGCGGCTACGAGCAGTACTTC
TRBV6-5	TRBJ2-7	.	.	CASSGHQAYEQYF	TGTGCCAGCAGTGGACACCAGGCCTACGAGCAGTACTTC
TRBV7-9	TRBJ2-3	TRBD1	.	CASSGTGHDTQYF	TGTGCCAGCTCCGGGACAGGTCACGATACGCAGTATTTT
TRBV27	TRBJ1-5	.	.	CASRKGGSQHF	TGTGCCAGCAGAAAAGGGGGGTCCCAGCATTTT
TRBV6-5	TRBJ2-1	TRBD1	few	CASSYSRQGNHNEQFF	TGTGCCAGCAGTTACTCGAGACAGGGGAACCACAATGAGCAGTTCTTC
TRBV29-1	TRBJ2-1	.	.	CSVSPGKQFF	TGCAGCGTTTCCCCGGGAAAGCAGTTCTTC
TRBV9	TRBJ2-3	TRBD1	.	CASSAPQGAGDTQYF	TGTGCCAGCAGCGCACCACAGGGGGCAGGGGATACGCAGTATTTT
TRBV29-1	TRBJ2-2	.	few	CSVEDTGELFF	TGCAGCGTTGAAGACACCGGGGAGCTGTTTTTT
TRBV13	TRBJ1-2	.	.	CASSLEGVAEGYTF	TGTGCCAGCAGCTTAGAGGGAGTTGCAGAGGGCTACACCTTC
TRBV19	TRBJ1-1	.	few	CASSIAGENTEAFF	TGTGCCAGTAGTATAGCTGGAGAGAACACTGAAGCTTTCTTT